This T cell receptor (beta chain) was recovered during a study of blood T cell repertoires in COVID-19. The method was immunoSEQ multiplex PCR; TCRdb's version includes in-frame clones alone and lacks a portion of them. Among about 190,000 clones listed, around four fifths were seen once. Germline loops: CDR1 SGDLS, CDR2 YYNGEE. The CDR3 loop spans 19 amino acids. Trimming removed 4 bases from V and 1 base from J; junction bases left unmatched: 10. This receptor was taken from a woman under 40 with acute or convalescent COVID-19. The chain employs TRBV9 and TRBJ2-1; 14 bases are a match to TRBD2. Sequenced: peripheral blood. CDR3 coding DNA: TGTGCCAGCAGCCCCCTACCCGGGACTAGCGGGAGTTCCTACAATGAGCAGTTCTTC. As protein: CASSPLPGTSGSSYNEQFF.